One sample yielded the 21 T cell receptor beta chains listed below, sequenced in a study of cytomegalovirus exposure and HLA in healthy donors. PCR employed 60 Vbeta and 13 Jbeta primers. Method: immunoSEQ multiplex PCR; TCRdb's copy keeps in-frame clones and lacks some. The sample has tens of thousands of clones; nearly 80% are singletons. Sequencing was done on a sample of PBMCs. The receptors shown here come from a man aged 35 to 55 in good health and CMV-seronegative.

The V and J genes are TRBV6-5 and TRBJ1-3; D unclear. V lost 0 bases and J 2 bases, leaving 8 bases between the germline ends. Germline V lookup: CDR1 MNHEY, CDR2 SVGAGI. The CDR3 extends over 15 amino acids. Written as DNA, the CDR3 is TGTGCCAGCAGTTACTCTGGTCCGGCTGGAAACACCATATATTTT. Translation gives CASSYSGPAGNTIYF.

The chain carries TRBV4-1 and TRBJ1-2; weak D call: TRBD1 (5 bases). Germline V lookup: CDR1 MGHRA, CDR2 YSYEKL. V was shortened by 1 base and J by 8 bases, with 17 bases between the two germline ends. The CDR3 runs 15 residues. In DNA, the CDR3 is TGCGCCAGCAGCCAAGGCAGGGTTGCCCTTCAAGGCTACACCTTC. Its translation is CASSQGRVALQGYTF.

The CDR3 DNA reads TGTGCCAGCAGGGCGGGACTAGGAATATACAATGAGCAGTTCTTC. It encodes CASRAGLGIYNEQFF. The V call is TRBV9, the J call TRBJ2-1; TRBD2 matches at 8 bases. CDR1 and CDR2 from the germline V gene are SGDLS and YYNGEE. J lost 4 bases, V lost 5 bases, and 8 bases had no gene match. CDR3 length: 15 residues.

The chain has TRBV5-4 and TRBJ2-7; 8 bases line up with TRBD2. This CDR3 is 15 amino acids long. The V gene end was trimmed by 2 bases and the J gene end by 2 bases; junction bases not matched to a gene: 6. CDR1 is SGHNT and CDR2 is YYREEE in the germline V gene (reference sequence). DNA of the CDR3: TGTGCCAGCAGCTTAAGTACTAGCGGTCCCTACGAGCAGTACTTC. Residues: CASSLSTSGPYEQYF.

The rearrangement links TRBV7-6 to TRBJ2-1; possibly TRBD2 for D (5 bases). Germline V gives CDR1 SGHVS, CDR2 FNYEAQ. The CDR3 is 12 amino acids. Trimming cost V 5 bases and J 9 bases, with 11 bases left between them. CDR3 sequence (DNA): TGTGCCAGCAGCCAAACGGGGAGTGAGCAGTTCTTC. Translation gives CASSQTGSEQFF.

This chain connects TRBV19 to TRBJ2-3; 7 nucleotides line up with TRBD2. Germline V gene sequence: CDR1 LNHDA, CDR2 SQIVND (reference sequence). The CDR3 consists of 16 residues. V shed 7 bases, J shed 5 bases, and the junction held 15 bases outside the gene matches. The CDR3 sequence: CASTPMVGRLGDTQYF. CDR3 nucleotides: TGTGCCAGTACCCCTATGGTCGGGAGGTTAGGAGATACGCAGTATTTT. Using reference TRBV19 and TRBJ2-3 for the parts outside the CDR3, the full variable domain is DGGITQSPKYLFRKEGQNVTLSCEQNLNHDAMYWYRQDPGQGLRLIYYSQIVNDFQKGDIAEGYSVSREKKESFPLTVTSAQKNPTAFYLCASTPMVGRLGDTQYFGPGTRLTVL.

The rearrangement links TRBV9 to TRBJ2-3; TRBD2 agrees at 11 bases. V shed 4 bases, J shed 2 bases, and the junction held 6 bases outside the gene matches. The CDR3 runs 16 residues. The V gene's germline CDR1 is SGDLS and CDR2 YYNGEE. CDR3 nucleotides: TGTGCCAGCAGCATTTTAGCGGGAGGGGCCACAGATACGCAGTATTTT. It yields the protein CASSILAGGATDTQYF.

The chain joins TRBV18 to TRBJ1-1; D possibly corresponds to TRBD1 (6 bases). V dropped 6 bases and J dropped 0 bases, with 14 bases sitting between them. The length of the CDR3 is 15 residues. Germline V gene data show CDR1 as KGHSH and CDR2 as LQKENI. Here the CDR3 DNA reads TGTGCCAGCTCGAAGGGGGGGGGCGTGAACACTGAAGCTTTCTTT. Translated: CASSKGGGVNTEAFF.

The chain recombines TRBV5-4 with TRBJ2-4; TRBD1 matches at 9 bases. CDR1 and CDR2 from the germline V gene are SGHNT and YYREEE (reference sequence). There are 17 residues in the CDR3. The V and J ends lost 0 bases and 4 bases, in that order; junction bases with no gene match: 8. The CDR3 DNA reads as TGTGCCAGCAGCTTGGTGGGACAGGGAGAGTTAAAAAACATTCAGTACTTC. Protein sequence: CASSLVGQGELKNIQYF.

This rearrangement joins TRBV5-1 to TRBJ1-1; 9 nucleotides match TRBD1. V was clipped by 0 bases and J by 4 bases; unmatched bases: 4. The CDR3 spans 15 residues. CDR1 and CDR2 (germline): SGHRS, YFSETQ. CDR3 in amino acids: CASSLVGQGLTEAFF. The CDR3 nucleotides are TGCGCCAGCAGCTTGGTGGGACAGGGACTCACTGAAGCTTTCTTT.

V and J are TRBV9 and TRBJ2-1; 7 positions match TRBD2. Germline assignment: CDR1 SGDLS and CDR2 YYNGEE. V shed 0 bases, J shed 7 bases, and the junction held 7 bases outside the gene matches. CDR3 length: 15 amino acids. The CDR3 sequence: CASSVASGASNEQFF. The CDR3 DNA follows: TGTGCCAGCAGCGTAGCCAGCGGGGCCTCAAATGAGCAGTTCTTC.

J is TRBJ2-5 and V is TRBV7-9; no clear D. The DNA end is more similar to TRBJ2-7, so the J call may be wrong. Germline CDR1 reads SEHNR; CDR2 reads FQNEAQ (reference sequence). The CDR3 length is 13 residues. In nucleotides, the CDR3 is TGTGCCAGCAGCTTCGTACCCGCCTACGAGCAGTACTTC. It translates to CASSFVPAYEQYF.

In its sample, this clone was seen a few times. This chain's CDR3 is CASSLDADRVFEKLFF. Here the CDR3 DNA reads TGTGCCAGCAGCTTAGACGCGGACAGGGTTTTTGAAAAACTGTTTTTT. The chain is built from TRBV7-8 and TRBJ1-4, with 8 bases that match TRBD1. The CDR3 runs 16 residues. V trimming: 1 base; J trimming: 7 bases; junction bases outside the gene matches: 8. Germline V gene data show CDR1 as SGHVS and CDR2 as FQNEAQ. Complete variable domain (other parts from reference TRBV7-8 and TRBJ1-4): GAGVSQSPRYKVAKRGQDVALRCDPISGHVSLFWYQQALGQGPEFLTYFQNEAQLDKSGLPSDRFFAERPEGSVSTLKIQRTQQEDSAVYLCASSLDADRVFEKLFFGSGTQLSVL.

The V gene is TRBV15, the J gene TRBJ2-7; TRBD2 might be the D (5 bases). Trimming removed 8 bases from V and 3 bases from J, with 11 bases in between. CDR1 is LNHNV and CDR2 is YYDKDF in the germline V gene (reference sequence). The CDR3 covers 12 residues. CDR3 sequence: CATRGFGYEQYF. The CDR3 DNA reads TGTGCCACCCGGGGATTCGGCTACGAGCAGTACTTC.

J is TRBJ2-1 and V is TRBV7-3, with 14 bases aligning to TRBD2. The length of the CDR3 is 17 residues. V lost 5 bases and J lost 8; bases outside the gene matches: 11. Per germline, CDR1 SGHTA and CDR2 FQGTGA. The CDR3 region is CASSLQTSGRGGDEQFF. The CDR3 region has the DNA TGTGCCAGCAGCCTACAGACTAGCGGGAGGGGAGGCGATGAGCAGTTCTTC.

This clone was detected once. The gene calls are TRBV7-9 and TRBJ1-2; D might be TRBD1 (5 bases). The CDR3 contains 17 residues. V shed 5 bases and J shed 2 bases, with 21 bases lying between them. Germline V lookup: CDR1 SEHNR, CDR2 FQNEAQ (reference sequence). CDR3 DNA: TGTGCCAGCAGCCCCCCCCGAGATGGGGGACTAAACTATGGCTACACCTTC. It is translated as CASSPPRDGGLNYGYTF.

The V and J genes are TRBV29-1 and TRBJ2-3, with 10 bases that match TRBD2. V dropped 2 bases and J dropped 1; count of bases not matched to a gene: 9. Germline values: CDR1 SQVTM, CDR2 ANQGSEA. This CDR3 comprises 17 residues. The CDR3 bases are TGCAGCGTTGAACGAGGGAGGACTAGCGGACGCACAGATACGCAGTATTTT. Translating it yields CSVERGRTSGRTDTQYF.

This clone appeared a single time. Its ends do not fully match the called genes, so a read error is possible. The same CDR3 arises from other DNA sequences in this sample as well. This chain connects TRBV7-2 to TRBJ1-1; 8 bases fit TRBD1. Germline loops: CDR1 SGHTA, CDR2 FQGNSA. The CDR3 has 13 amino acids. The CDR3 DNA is TGTGCCACCCAGGGGGCCCTGAACACTGAAGCTTTTTTT. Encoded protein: CATQGALNTEAFF. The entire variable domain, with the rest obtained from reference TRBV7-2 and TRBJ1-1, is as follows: GAGVSQSPSNKVTEKGKDVELRCDPISGHTALYWYRQSLGQGLEFLIYFQGNSAPDKSGLPSDRFSAERTGGSVSTLTIQRTQQEDSAVYLCATQGALNTEAFFGQGTRLTVV.

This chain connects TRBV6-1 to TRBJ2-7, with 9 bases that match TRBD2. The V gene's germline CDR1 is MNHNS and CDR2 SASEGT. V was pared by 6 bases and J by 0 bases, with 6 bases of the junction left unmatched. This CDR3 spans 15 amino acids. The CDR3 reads CASRALAGSSYEQYF. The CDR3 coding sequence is TGTGCCAGCAGGGCGCTAGCGGGGAGCTCCTACGAGCAGTACTTC.

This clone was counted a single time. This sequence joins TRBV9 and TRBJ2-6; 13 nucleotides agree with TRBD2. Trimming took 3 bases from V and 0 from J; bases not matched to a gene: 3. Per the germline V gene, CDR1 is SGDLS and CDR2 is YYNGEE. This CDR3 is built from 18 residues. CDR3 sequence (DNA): TGTGCCAGCAGCGAGGGACTAGCGGGGTACTCTGGGGCCAACGTCCTGACTTTC. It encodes CASSEGLAGYSGANVLTF.

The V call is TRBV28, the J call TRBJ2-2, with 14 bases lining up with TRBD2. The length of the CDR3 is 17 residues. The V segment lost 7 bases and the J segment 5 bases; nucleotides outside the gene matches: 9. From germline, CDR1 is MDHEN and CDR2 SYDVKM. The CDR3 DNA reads TGTGCCAGCACCCAAGGACTAGCGGGAGGTAGTACCGGGGAGCTGTTTTTT. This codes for CASTQGLAGGSTGELFF. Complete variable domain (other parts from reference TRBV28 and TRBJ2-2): DVKVTQSSRYLVKRTGEKVFLECVQDMDHENMFWYRQDPGLGLRLIYFSYDVKMKEKGDIPEGYSVSREKKERFSLILESASTNQTSMYLCASTQGLAGGSTGELFFGEGSRLTVL.